This TCR beta chain was identified during a study of T-cell reconstitution after alpha-beta-depleted transplantation in children. Study conclusions and caveats: Newly produced T cells mostly provided counts and TCRbeta diversity after one year, as hyperexpanded clones declined. Surviving recipient T cells and intrathymic progenitors accounted for some patients' high TCRbeta diversity at day 60. Several hundred expanded graft clones reportedly supplied alpha-beta T cells about two months after transplant.

The V gene's germline CDR1 is MDHEN and CDR2 SYDVKM. The CDR3 has 14 amino acids. V gave up 3 bases and J gave up 6 bases, with 14 bases separating them. This clonotype was picked up many times. No antigen is known for it. Library preparation (for TCRbeta) was performed with unique molecular identifiers. TCRdb itself ran the PCR reads through MiXCR, one entry per CDR3 protein. The table records approximately 240,000 distinct CDR3 sequences, approximately 11% of them present only once. The sample was PBMCs, taken before TCRalphabeta/CD19-depleted stem cell transplant. The J gene is TRBJ1-2, the V gene TRBV28; D is ambiguous. The clonotype comes from a child less than two years old with acute myeloid leukemia, due to receive a stem cell transplant. This CDR3 reads CASSFFSIGNGYTF. In nucleotides, the CDR3 is TGTGCCAGCAGTTTTTTCAGTATAGGCAATGGCTACACCTTC.